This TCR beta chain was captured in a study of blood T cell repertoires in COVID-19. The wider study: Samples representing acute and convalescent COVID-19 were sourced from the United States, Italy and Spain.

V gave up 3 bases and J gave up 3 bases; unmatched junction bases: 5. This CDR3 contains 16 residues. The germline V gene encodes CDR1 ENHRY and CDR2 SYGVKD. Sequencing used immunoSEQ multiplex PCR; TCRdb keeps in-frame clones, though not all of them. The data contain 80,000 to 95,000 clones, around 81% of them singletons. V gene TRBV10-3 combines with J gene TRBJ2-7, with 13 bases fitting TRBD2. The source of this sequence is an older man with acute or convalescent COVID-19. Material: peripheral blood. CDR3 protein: CAISDIGTSGIYEQYF. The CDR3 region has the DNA TGTGCCATCAGTGATATAGGGACTAGCGGGATCTACGAGCAGTACTTC.